The following is a T cell receptor beta chain sequence with its context. Its target antigen remains unknown. It has no much larger one-base neighbor in the sample; base qualities were not kept. The data are from a study of shared clonotypes between healthy human individuals (TCRdb year 2020). Regarding the research as a whole: A few men and a couple of women, aged 18 to 49 years, made up the cohort. For each donor, CD4 naive and CD4 memory were each given three plates, CD8 naive was given two plates, and CD8 memory was given one plate. The study deeply sequenced blood TCR repertoires of about 5 healthy adults to estimate repertoire size and the extent of clonotype sharing between individuals. Libraries were prepared and TCR repertoires were sequenced by different laboratories using diverse techniques, in order to increase sequencing depth and limit assay-specific biases. Between about 0.94 and 8.9 billion PBMCs per donor were obtained by leukapheresis. General conclusions and limits of the study: Rarefaction of sorted-subset datasets indicated incomplete sequencing despite the large sequencing depth. The small number of donors limited the genetic and exposure-history diversity represented. Sharing across four donors was observed for approximately 5% of naive CD4, 3% to 4% of naive CD8, about 2.3% of memory CD4, and less than 0.45% of memory CD8 clonotypes. Compared with non-shared clonotypes, the clonotypes found in all four sorted-subset donors had higher generation probabilities. Estimated clonotype richness was generally larger for naive than for memory subsets. Based on pairwise subsampling, the degree of clonotype sharing among donors was expected to be affected by sequencing depth. Sampling was limited to blood, and TCR repertoires in tissue likely differ from TCR repertoires in blood.

Clipping removes 3 bases from V and 7 bases from J, with 11 as the unmatched junction base count. Its CDR3 holds 16 amino acids, cysteine through phenylalanine. Of all the DNA, just the CDR3 is kept, 48 bases in frame from base 1. CDR1 SGHKS and CDR2 YYEKEE are derived from the germline V gene (reference sequence). Donors were healthy HIV-negative adults with no recently reported acute infections or vaccinations. Every donor was a Caucasian adult living in Nashville, Tennessee, USA. CD4+ T cells were enriched by magnetic negative selection; naive cells were then positively selected on CD45RA, and the negative fraction formed the memory subset. After blood collection by leukapheresis, PBMCs were isolated using Ficoll-Histopaque density gradient centrifugation and then cryopreserved in the vapor phase of liquid nitrogen. Analytical flow cytometry was used to check the purity and quantity of each magnetically sorted T cell population. Each sorted fraction had its genomic DNA isolated and then quantified by UV absorbance on a Nanodrop 2000c.

Using the deep immunoSEQ assay, multiplex PCR amplified TCR CDR3 regions from genomic DNA. Extracted genomic DNA from each cell subset was distributed evenly across all wells of several immunoSEQ 96-well plates, and each plate was treated as a replicate. For sorted subsets, approximately 200 ng of genomic DNA, equivalent to 25,000 to 30,000 T cell genomes, went into each replicate PCR. Purified libraries were quantified with a Qubit 3.0 fluorometer, sized on a Bioanalyzer 2100, and re-quantified with the KAPA Library Quantification kit. Each immunoSEQ 96-well plate was sequenced on its own single-read 150-cycle Illumina NextSeq 550 flow cell. The source study handled its data this way. Because the immunoSEQ output included only junctional sequences and no quality scores, the filtering could not be the same as the filtering used for full-length reads. Sequences were annotated with PyIR, a Python wrapper for IgBLAST v1.9, and V/J genes and CDR3 were assigned using IMGT germline references. Any read was removed if the V/J assignment was weak (E-value above 1e-6), the CDR3 was missing, or the read contained stop codons, out-of-frame junctions, or ambiguous translated residues. V3J clonotypes were defined as sequences sharing the same inferred V gene, J gene, and CDR3 amino acid sequence. The percentage overlap between two repertoires was calculated by dividing the number of shared unique clonotypes by the size of the smaller repertoire. Richness of each repertoire was evaluated using RTK rarefaction, the Chao1 estimator, and Recon v2.1 estimates of unobserved clonotypes. Generation probabilities for all TCRbeta clonotypes obtained by the gDNA method from a few donors were computed using OLGA. In its TCRdb copy, this immuneACCESS table keeps in-frame sequences only and misses some clones. Where compared with another copy, unresolved V genes explain less than half of these, and the others have no known cause. That table supplies the V and J calls and clone size; D and trimming were determined from the DNA. A total of about a million clones appear in this sample, over 60% of them only once. Approximately 1.5% of the sample comes from the top ten.

This receptor chain uses TRBV5-5 and TRBJ1-5; 9 nucleotides in the junction match TRBD1. The specimen sequenced was memory CD4+ T cells sorted from blood. The sample's cell subset or site label, decoded: CD45RA-negative fraction. The clonotype comes from a man between 18 and 29 years old in good health. The DNA reads as follows: TGTGCCAGCAGCTCCCGGGACAGGGTTGTCGGGCAGCCCCAGCATTTT. It codes for CASSSRDRVVGQPQHF.